These 10 T cell receptor beta chains were sequenced from one sample in a study of naive and memory T cell subsets (dated by TCRdb to the late 2010s). The library relied on UMI-ligation and nested PCR. Sequencing was carried out with an Illumina MiSeq. The beta constant-region primer was an equimolar mix of two oligonucleotides covering both TRBC1 and TRBC2. TCRdb applied fastp at Q25 and MiXCR to the public reads, then kept only in-frame beta chains. Each entry is one CDR3 protein sequence, shown with its most common DNA and genes. Present in this sample are around 90,000 distinct CDR3 sequences, 7% to 8% of which were seen just once. The ten biggest clones cover 1.5% to 2% of the sample. Sequenced sample: central memory CD4+ T cells from blood. Interpreted using the paper, the cell subset or site label stands for: central memory, CD45RA- CD27+. The receptors derive from a human donor in good health.

This clonotype came up a few times. This chain links TRBV5-1 with TRBJ2-3, with TRBD1 matching over 9 bases. This CDR3 spans 15 amino acids. Germline CDR1 is SGHRS and CDR2 is YFSETQ. V shed 3 bases and J 6 bases; nucleotides not matched to a gene: 8. In DNA form, the CDR3 reads TGCGCCAGCAGCTGGAGACAGGGGGAATTGGATACGCAGTATTTT. This codes for CASSWRQGELDTQYF.

At least ten counts were recorded for this clonotype. The gene calls are TRBV7-9 and TRBJ2-5; D is unclear. Trimming shortened V by 5 bases and J by 5 bases, and 6 bases separated the two germline ends. The CDR3 is 11 amino acids. CDR1 is SEHNR, CDR2 FQNEAQ, per germline (reference sequence). The chain's CDR3 is CASSPGETQYF. DNA of the CDR3: TGTGCCAGCAGCCCCGGCGAGACCCAGTACTTC.

There are a few counts of this clonotype. V gene TRBV30 combines with J gene TRBJ2-7, with D uncertain. The CDR3 contains 11 residues. Between the trimmed V and J ends, which lost 5 bases and 2 bases, there was a span of 7 bases. CDR1 and CDR2 from the germline V gene are GTSNPN and SVGIG (reference sequence). CDR3 coding DNA: TGTGCCTGGGCCACAGCCTACGAGCAGTACTTC. Protein sequence: CAWATAYEQYF.

This clonotype has just a few counts. V and J are TRBV27 and TRBJ2-3; D tentatively reads TRBD1 or TRBD2 (6 bases each). The ends were cut back, 10 bases at V and 1 base at J, with 15 bases in the middle. The CDR3 contains 14 residues. Germline CDR1 reads MNHEY; CDR2 reads SMNVEV (reference sequence). In nucleotides, the CDR3 is TGTGCCACCGCCGGGGGCTTGGGCACAGATACGCAGTATTTT. Translation: CATAGGLGTDTQYF.

This clonotype was recorded at least ten times. The rearrangement uses TRBV11-2 and TRBJ2-1; 7 positions match TRBD2. The CDR3 extends over 17 amino acids. Germline values: CDR1 SGHAT, CDR2 FQNNGV. The J segment lost 4 bases and the V segment lost 6 bases, leaving 15 bases of the junction unmatched. The CDR3 here is CASSLLIASGLYNEQFF. The CDR3 nucleotides read TGTGCCAGCAGTCTCTTGATTGCTAGCGGATTATACAATGAGCAGTTCTTC.

Many counts were recorded for this clonotype. V usage is TRBV29-1 and J usage is TRBJ1-1; D may be TRBD1 (6 bases). The germline V gene encodes CDR1 SQVTM and CDR2 ANQGSEA. The V end lost 3 bases, the J end lost 6 bases, and 26 bases lay between the germline ends. The CDR3 extends over 17 amino acids. CDR3 bases: TGCAGCGTTGACTCCCGGAGGGGGGGGGCTGTAAGGGCTGAAGCTTTCTTT. Translation gives CSVDSRRGGAVRAEAFF.

This clonotype has just a few counts. V usage is TRBV18 and J usage is TRBJ1-4; no clear D gene. The ends were cut back, 5 bases at V and 7 bases at J, with 14 bases in the middle. This CDR3 region has 14 residues. Per the germline V gene, CDR1 is KGHSH and CDR2 is LQKENI. The DNA for the CDR3 is TGTGCCAGCTCAAGGGTCCACCCAGCTGAAAAACTGTTTTTT. It yields the protein CASSRVHPAEKLFF.

The chain couples TRBV7-3 to TRBJ2-5, with D unresolved. CDR1 and CDR2 (germline): SGHTA, FQGTGA. Trimming cost V 1 base and J 0 bases, with 3 bases left between them. CDR3 size: 13 residues. The CDR3 spells CASSLSDQETQYF. The CDR3 DNA follows: TGTGCCAGCAGCTTAAGCGACCAAGAGACCCAGTACTTC.

Turning to this clonotype: One base away lies a much larger clone, so this may be a sequencing read error. V and J are TRBV29-1 and TRBJ1-6, with a tentative D call TRBD1 (6 bases). The CDR3 is made up of 13 amino acids. Germline V gene lookup returns CDR1 SQVTM and CDR2 ANQGSEA. This CDR3 reads CSVRDTQYSTLHF. The CDR3 DNA reads as TGCAGCGTCCGGGACACCCAATATTCAACCCTCCACTTT.

This clonotype was counted many times. This chain connects TRBV12-3 or TRBV12-4 to TRBJ1-4; D possibly corresponds to TRBD1 (5 bases). V was cut by 2 bases and J by 3 bases, with 10 bases left in between. This CDR3 comprises 15 residues. The CDR3, as DNA: TGTGCCAGCAGTTTAAAGCAGGGAGCTAATGAAAAACTGTTTTTT. Its protein product is CASSLKQGANEKLFF.